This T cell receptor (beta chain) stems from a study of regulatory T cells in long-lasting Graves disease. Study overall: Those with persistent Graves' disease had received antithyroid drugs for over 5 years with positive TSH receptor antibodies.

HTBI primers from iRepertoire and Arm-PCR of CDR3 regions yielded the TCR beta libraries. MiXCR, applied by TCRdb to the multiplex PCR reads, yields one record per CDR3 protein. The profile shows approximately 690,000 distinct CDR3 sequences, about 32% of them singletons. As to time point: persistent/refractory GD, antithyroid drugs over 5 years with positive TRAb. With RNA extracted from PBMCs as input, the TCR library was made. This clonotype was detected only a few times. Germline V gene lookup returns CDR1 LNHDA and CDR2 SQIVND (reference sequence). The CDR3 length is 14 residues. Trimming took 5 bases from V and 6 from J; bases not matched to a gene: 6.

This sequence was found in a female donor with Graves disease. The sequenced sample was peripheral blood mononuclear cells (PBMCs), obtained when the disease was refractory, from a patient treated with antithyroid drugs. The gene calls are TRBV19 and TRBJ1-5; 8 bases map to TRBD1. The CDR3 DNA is TGTGCCAGTAGTGGGGGACAGGCGGTTCAGCCCCAGCATTTT. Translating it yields CASSGGQAVQPQHF.